The 8 T cell receptor beta chains given below trace back to one sample, sequenced in a study of shared clonotypes between healthy human individuals. The assay was immunoSEQ multiplex PCR, and TCRdb's table has in-frame clones only and misses some. Among roughly 2 million clones listed, approximately 95% were seen once. The sequenced material came from naive CD4+ T cells sorted from blood. Subset: CD45RA+ positively selected. The receptors here all came from a man aged 18 to 29 in good health.

This rearrangement joins TRBV10-2 to TRBJ2-1, with 8 bases lining up with TRBD2. With 4 bases clipped from V and 3 bases from J, the junction kept 5 bases outside the gene matches. The CDR3 length is 15 residues. Germline V gene lookup returns CDR1 WSHSY and CDR2 SAAADI. The CDR3 nucleotides read TGCGCCAGCAGTGTAAGCGGGGGCCTCTACAATGAGCAGTTCTTC. Protein: CASSVSGGLYNEQFF.

A word on this clone: Other DNA variants within this sample encode the same CDR3. V usage is TRBV7-2 and J usage is TRBJ1-5, with 9 bases matching TRBD1. The CDR3 runs 14 residues. The V gene's germline CDR1 is SGHTA and CDR2 FQGNSA. After removal of 5 bases from V and 2 bases from J, the junction contained 1 base not matched to a gene. This CDR3 is CASSRTGGNQPQHF. The CDR3 region has the DNA TGTGCCAGCAGCCGGACAGGGGGCAATCAGCCCCAGCATTTT.

This chain links TRBV28 with TRBJ2-5; 7 nucleotides line up with TRBD2. There are 16 residues in the CDR3. After removal of 5 bases from V and 7 bases from J, the junction contained 16 bases not matched to a gene. Germline V gene sequence: CDR1 MDHEN, CDR2 SYDVKM. This chain's CDR3 is CASSPPLSAGDPTQYF. The DNA for the CDR3 is TGTGCCAGCAGTCCCCCACTCTCTGCGGGGGATCCGACCCAGTACTTC.

The chain has TRBV27 and TRBJ2-7, with 8 nucleotides matching TRBD1. The length of the CDR3 is 13 residues. Germline trimming cut 6 bases from V and 3 bases from J; bases unmatched to any gene: 4. Looked up from germline, CDR1 is MNHEY and CDR2 is SMNVEV (reference sequence). CDR3 sequence reads: CASRSGGLYEQYF. The CDR3 DNA is TGTGCCAGCAGGTCAGGGGGCCTCTACGAGCAGTACTTC.

The chain carries TRBV9 and TRBJ2-2, with 7 bases identical to TRBD2. Germline V gene data show CDR1 as SGDLS and CDR2 as YYNGEE. Unmatched junction bases numbered 4, after V lost 0 bases and J lost 2 bases. The CDR3 is made up of 16 amino acids. The chain's CDR3 is CASSVGGSHNTGELFF. CDR3 in DNA: TGTGCCAGCAGCGTAGGCGGGAGTCATAACACCGGGGAGCTGTTTTTT.

The V call is TRBV7-2, the J call TRBJ1-1, with D tentatively TRBD1 (5 bases). The length of the CDR3 is 14 residues. The ends were cut back, 1 base at V and 8 bases at J, with 14 bases in the middle. The germline gives CDR1 SGHTA, CDR2 FQGNSA. The CDR3 here is CASSLVLGVVEAFF. The CDR3 coding sequence is TGTGCCAGCAGCTTAGTACTGGGGGTGGTCGAAGCTTTCTTT.

This chain uses TRBV10-3 with TRBJ2-1; D perhaps matches TRBD1 (6 bases). Per germline, CDR1 ENHRY and CDR2 SYGVKD. Deletions cut 10 bases from V and 9 bases from J, with 16 bases between. The CDR3 totals 12 residues. The CDR3 DNA reads TGTGCCACCAGAACAGGGCTAGGTGAGCAGTTCTTC. Encoded protein: CATRTGLGEQFF.

This rearrangement joins TRBV19 to TRBJ2-5; tentative D call: TRBD2 (5 bases). V gave up 5 bases and J gave up 7 bases, with 17 bases separating them. The CDR3 covers 14 residues. Germline V gives CDR1 LNHDA, CDR2 SQIVND (reference sequence). CDR3 loop: CASSQTYARGTQYF. The CDR3 DNA is TGTGCCAGTAGTCAGACATACGCTCGGGGGACCCAGTACTTC.